The sequence of this T cell receptor (beta chain) was determined in a study of brain metastases from non-small cell lung cancer. Trimming took 4 bases from V and 1 from J, leaving 13 bases between them. Germline values: CDR1 SGHDN, CDR2 FVKESK. The CDR3 extends over 15 amino acids. Using immunoSEQ multiplex PCR, the repertoire was profiled, and TCRdb retains in-frame clones only, with some absent. Among about 2,500 clones listed, approximately 80% were seen once. V usage is TRBV14 and J usage is TRBJ2-5; D might be TRBD1 or TRBD2, each matching 5 bases. The sequence derives from a donor at least 40 years old with non-small cell lung cancer. The sequenced sample consisted of tumor-adjacent normal tissue. CDR3 sequence reads: CASSPELGAQETQYF. The CDR3 nucleotides are TGTGCCAGCAGCCCGGAACTCGGGGCCCAAGAGACCCAGTACTTC.